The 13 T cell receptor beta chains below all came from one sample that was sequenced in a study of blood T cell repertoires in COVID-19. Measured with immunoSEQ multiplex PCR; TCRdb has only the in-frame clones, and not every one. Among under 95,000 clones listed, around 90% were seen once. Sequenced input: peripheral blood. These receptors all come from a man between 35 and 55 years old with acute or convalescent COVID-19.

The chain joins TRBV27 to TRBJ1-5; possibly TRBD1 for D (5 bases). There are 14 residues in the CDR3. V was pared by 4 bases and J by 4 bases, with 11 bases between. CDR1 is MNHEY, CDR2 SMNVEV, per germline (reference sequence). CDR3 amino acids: CASSSGLINQPQHF. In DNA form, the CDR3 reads TGTGCCAGCAGTTCGGGACTGATTAATCAGCCCCAGCATTTT.

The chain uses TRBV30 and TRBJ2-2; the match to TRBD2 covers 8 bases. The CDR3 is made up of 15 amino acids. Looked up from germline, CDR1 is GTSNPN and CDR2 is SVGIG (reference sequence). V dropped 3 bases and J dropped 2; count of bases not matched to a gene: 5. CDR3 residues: CAWRRAGVNTGELFF. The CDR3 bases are TGTGCCTGGAGAAGAGCGGGAGTCAACACCGGGGAGCTGTTTTTT.

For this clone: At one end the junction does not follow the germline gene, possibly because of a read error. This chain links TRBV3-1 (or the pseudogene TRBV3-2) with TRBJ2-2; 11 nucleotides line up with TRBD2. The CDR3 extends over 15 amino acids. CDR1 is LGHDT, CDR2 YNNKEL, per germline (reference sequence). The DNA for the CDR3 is TGTGCCAGCAGCCAAGTTAGCGGGGGGGCCGGGAAGCTGTTTTTT. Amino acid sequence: CASSQVSGGAGKLFF.

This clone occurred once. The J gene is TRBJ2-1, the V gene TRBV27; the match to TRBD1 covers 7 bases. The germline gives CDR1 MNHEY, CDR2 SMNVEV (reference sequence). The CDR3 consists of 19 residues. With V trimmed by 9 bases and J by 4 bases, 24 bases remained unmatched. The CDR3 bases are TGTGCCAGGCCTCCGCCGGACAGAGGGGGCCAACAGGGTTACAATGAGCAGTTCTTC. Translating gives CARPPPDRGGQQGYNEQFF.

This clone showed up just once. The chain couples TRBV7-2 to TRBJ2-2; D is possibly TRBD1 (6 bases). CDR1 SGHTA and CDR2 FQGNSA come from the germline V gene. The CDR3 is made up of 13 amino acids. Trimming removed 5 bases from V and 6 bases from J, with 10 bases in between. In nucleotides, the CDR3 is TGTGCCAGCAGCCTACCAGGGGCCGGGGAGCTGTTTTTT. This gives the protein CASSLPGAGELFF.

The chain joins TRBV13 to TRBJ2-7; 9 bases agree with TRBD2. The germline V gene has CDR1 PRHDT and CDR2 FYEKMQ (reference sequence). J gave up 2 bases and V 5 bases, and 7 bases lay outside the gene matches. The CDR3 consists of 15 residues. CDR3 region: CASSPRLAVAYEQYF. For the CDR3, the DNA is TGTGCCAGCAGCCCCCGACTAGCGGTAGCCTACGAGCAGTACTTC.

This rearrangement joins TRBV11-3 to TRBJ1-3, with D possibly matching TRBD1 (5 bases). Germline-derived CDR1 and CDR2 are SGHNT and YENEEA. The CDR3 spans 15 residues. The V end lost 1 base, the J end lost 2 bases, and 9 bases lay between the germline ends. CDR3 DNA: TGTGCCAGCAGCTTAGCTCGGACAACTGGAAACACCATATATTTT. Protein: CASSLARTTGNTIYF.

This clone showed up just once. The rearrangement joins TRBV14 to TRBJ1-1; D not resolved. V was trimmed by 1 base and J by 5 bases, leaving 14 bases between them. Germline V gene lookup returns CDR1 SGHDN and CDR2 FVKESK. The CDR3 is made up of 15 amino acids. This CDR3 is CASSQVGGFGTEAFF. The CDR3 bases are TGTGCCAGCAGCCAAGTAGGAGGGTTCGGTACTGAAGCTTTCTTT.

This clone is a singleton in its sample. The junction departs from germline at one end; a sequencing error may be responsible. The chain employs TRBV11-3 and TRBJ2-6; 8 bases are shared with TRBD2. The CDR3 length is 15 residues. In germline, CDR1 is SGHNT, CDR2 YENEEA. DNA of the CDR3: TGTGCCAGCAGCTTAAATTCGGGAGGGGCCAACATCCTGACTTTC. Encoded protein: CASSLNSGGANILTF.

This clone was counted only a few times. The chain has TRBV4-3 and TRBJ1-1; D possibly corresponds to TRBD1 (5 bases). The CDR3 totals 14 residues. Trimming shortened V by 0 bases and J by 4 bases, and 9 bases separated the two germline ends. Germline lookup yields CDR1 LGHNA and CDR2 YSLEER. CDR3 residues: CASSQDRARTEAFF. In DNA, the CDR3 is TGCGCCAGCAGCCAAGACAGGGCTCGCACTGAAGCTTTCTTT.

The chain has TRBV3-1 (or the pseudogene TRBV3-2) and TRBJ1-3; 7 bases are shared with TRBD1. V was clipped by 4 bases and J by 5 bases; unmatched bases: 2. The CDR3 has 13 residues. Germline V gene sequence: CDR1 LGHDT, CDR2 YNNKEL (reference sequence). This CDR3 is CASSLGQRNTIYF. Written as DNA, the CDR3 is TGTGCCAGCAGCCTGGGACAGAGAAACACCATATATTTT.

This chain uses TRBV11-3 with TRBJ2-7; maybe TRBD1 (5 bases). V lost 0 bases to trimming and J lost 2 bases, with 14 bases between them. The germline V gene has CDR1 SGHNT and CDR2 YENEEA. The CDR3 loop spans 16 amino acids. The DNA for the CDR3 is TGTGCCAGCAGCTTAGAAAGGGGCGACGGGCCCTACGAGCAGTACTTC. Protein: CASSLERGDGPYEQYF.

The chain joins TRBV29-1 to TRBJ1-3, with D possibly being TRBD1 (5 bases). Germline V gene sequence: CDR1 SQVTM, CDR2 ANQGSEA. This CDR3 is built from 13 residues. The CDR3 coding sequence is TGCGGGCAGGGTACCCTCTCTGGAAACACCATATATTTT. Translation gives CGQGTLSGNTIYF.